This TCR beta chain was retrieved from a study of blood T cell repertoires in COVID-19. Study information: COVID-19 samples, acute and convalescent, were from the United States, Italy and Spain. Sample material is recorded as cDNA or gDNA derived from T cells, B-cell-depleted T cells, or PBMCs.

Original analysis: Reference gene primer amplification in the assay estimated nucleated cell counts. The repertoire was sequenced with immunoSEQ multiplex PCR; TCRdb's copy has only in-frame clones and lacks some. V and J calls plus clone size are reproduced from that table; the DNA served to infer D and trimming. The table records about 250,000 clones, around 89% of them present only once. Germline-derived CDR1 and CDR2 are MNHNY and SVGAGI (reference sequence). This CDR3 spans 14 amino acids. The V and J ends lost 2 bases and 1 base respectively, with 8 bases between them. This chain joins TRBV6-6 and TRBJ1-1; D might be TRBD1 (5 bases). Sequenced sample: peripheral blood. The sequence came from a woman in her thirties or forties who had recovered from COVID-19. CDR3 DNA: TGTGCCAGCAGTTACGGACAAACGAACACTGAAGCTTTCTTT. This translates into CASSYGQTNTEAFF.